This TCR beta chain was found in a study of CD8 T cells in ankylosing spondylitis. Findings and caveats of the study: A TCR beta motif of seven or eight highly homologous variants appeared characteristic of ankylosing spondylitis blood. In synovial fluid and blood from reactive arthritis, some motif variants were previously reported.

This clonotype was recorded at least ten times. Its target is not known. The CDR3 runs to 14 residues. V shed 7 bases and J 5 bases; nucleotides not matched to a gene: 8. Germline CDR1 reads SGHTA; CDR2 reads FQGNSA. TCRdb re-called the 5' RACE reads through MiXCR, storing one row per CDR3 protein. This sample has about 160,000 distinct CDR3 sequences; around two fifths occur once, and the top ten carry 15%. This receptor was identified in a male donor with ankylosing spondylitis. What was sequenced was synovial fluid, either unsorted or a sorted T cell fraction (not recorded which). The rearrangement links TRBV7-2 to TRBJ2-3; TRBD2 agrees at 8 bases. The CDR3 reads CASTLGGAVDTQYF. CDR3 DNA: TGTGCCAGCACCCTCGGGGGGGCTGTAGATACGCAGTATTTT.